The 32 T cell receptor beta chains reported below all come from one sample, sequenced in a study of immune evolution from preneoplasia to lung adenocarcinoma. The method was immunoSEQ multiplex PCR; TCRdb's version includes in-frame clones alone and lacks a portion of them. This repertoire shows roughly 5,300 clones, 70% to 85% found once; its top ten account for roughly 7%. Sequences were obtained from FFPE lung adenocarcinoma in situ tissue. These receptors were taken from a person aged 55-80 years with lung adenocarcinoma.

This rearrangement joins TRBV5-5 to TRBJ2-6; either TRBD1 or TRBD2 may fit D (5 bases each). Germline lookup yields CDR1 SGHKS and CDR2 YYEKEE (reference sequence). V lost 6 bases and J 4 bases, leaving 17 bases between the germline ends. There are 16 residues in the CDR3. CDR3 DNA: TGTGCCAGCATTAGCGAGGGGACCTTGGGGGCCAACGTCCTGACTTTC. Residues: CASISEGTLGANVLTF. The full variable domain, its missing parts supplied by reference TRBV5-5 and TRBJ2-6, is DAGVTQSPTHLIKTRGQQVTLRCSPISGHKSVSWYQQVLGQGPQFIFQYYEKEERGRGNFPDRFSARQFPNYSSELNVNALLLGDSALYLCASISEGTLGANVLTFGAGSRLTVL.

This clone was observed once. The junction does not match germline at one end; this may be a read error. Additional DNA sequences in this sample encode the identical CDR3. The V call is TRBV5-4, the J call TRBJ1-1, with 10 bases that match TRBD1. CDR1 is SGHNT and CDR2 is YYREEE in the germline V gene (reference sequence). CDR3 length equals 15 residues. CDR3 loop: CASKRQGAANTEAFF. CDR3 bases: TGTGCCAGCAAGCGACAGGGGGCGGCGAACACTGAGGCTTTCTTT.

The rearrangement links TRBV27 to TRBJ1-6; D remains ambiguous. CDR3 size: 15 residues. Germline V CDR1 and CDR2: MNHEY, SMNVEV (reference sequence). V lost 7 bases to trimming and J lost 2 bases, with 12 bases between them. This CDR3 reads CASNPASPYNSPLHF. CDR3 nucleotide sequence: TGTGCCAGCAATCCGGCCTCCCCCTATAATTCACCCCTCCACTTT.

The chain combines TRBV5-1 with TRBJ1-4, with 7 bases that match TRBD1. CDR3 length equals 14 residues. V gave up 2 bases and J gave up 8 bases; unmatched junction bases: 6. CDR1 and CDR2 (germline): SGHRS, YFSETQ. CDR3 sequence: CASSFGQAEEKLFF. CDR3 nucleotide sequence: TGCGCCAGCAGCTTCGGACAGGCTGAGGAAAAACTGTTTTTT.

This clone was counted a few times. CDR3: CASSYFRRSVDRDNEQFF. CDR3 bases: TGTGCCAGCAGTTACTTCAGACGGTCTGTCGACAGGGACAATGAGCAGTTCTTC. The chain employs TRBV7-2 and TRBJ2-1; 7 bases line up with TRBD1. CDR3 length: 18 amino acids. The germline V gene has CDR1 SGHTA and CDR2 FQGNSA. V was pared by 6 bases and J by 5 bases, with 19 bases of the junction left unmatched.

V and J are TRBV7-9 and TRBJ2-5; possibly TRBD2 for D (5 bases). This CDR3 spans 19 amino acids. Between the trimmed V and J ends, which lost 0 bases and 6 bases, there was a span of 26 bases. The germline gives CDR1 SEHNR, CDR2 FQNEAQ (reference sequence). The CDR3 region has the DNA TGTGCCAGCAGCTTAGCACTTTCCCCGGATGCCAGCAGGAGGAAGACCCAGTACTTC. Its translation is CASSLALSPDASRRKTQYF.

This clone was detected a few times. The J gene is TRBJ1-1, the V gene TRBV5-1; possibly TRBD1 for D (6 bases). Germline CDR1 is SGHRS and CDR2 is YFSETQ. This CDR3 comprises 16 residues. V dropped 4 bases and J dropped 3 bases, with 19 bases sitting between them. The CDR3 nucleotides are TGCGCCAGCAGCATCCAAACAGGGTGGAGGGACACTGAAGCTTTCTTT. It is translated as CASSIQTGWRDTEAFF.

The rearrangement links TRBV10-3 to TRBJ1-1; weak D call: TRBD1 (6 bases). V lost 5 bases, J lost 6 bases, and 16 bases lay in between. This CDR3 contains 14 residues. The germline gives CDR1 ENHRY, CDR2 SYGVKD. The CDR3 loop reads CAISRDGGQAEAFF. CDR3 sequence (DNA): TGTGCCATCAGTCGGGACGGGGGGCAGGCTGAAGCTTTCTTT.

This chain joins TRBV4-1 and TRBJ1-3; D not certain. The CDR3 covers 19 residues. The ends were cut back, 0 bases at V and 0 bases at J, with 18 bases in the middle. CDR1 and CDR2 (germline): MGHRA, YSYEKL. The CDR3 here is CASSQDGVRTVGSGNTIYF. DNA for the CDR3: TGCGCCAGCAGCCAAGACGGAGTCCGGACGGTCGGCTCTGGAAACACCATATATTTT.

The V and J genes are TRBV6-5 and TRBJ2-6, with D hard to call. V was shortened by 6 bases and J by 2 bases, with 11 bases between the two germline ends. The CDR3 is 15 residues long. Germline assignment: CDR1 MNHEY and CDR2 SVGAGI. This chain's CDR3 is CASSRTATGANVLTF. The CDR3 nucleotides are TGTGCCAGCAGCCGAACAGCAACTGGGGCCAACGTCCTGACTTTC.

With respect to this clone: This sample includes further DNA sequences coding for the same CDR3. J is TRBJ2-1 and V is TRBV6-5, with TRBD2 as a possible D gene (6 bases). The CDR3 consists of 15 residues. CDR1 MNHEY and CDR2 SVGAGI come from the germline V gene. V dropped 0 bases and J dropped 7 bases, with 13 bases sitting between them. The CDR3 DNA sequence: TGTGCCAGCAGTTACTCTCGGAGGGAAGGGAATGAGCAGTTCTTC. Its translation: CASSYSRREGNEQFF.

This clone came up once. V and J are TRBV20-1 and TRBJ1-1; a weak D match, TRBD1 (5 bases). This CDR3 region has 11 residues. CDR1 and CDR2 (germline): DFQATT, SNEGSKA (reference sequence). V lost 2 bases and J 9 bases, leaving 10 bases between the germline ends. CDR3 sequence: CSARQGTKAFF. Here the CDR3 DNA reads TGCAGTGCTAGACAGGGAACGAAAGCTTTCTTT.

The chain carries TRBV28 and TRBJ1-5; D not certain. Trimming pared 2 bases from V and 3 bases from J, leaving 8 bases between. Germline lookup yields CDR1 MDHEN and CDR2 SYDVKM. This CDR3 contains 14 residues. This CDR3 reads CASSLGVDNQPQHF. Written as DNA, the CDR3 is TGTGCCAGCAGTTTAGGCGTGGACAATCAGCCCCAGCATTTT.

The chain couples TRBV4-2 to TRBJ1-6; D is perhaps TRBD1 (5 bases). The germline gives CDR1 LGHNA, CDR2 YNFKEQ. This CDR3 region has 15 residues. Trimming pared 0 bases from V and 10 bases from J, leaving 13 bases between. DNA of the CDR3: TGTGCCAGCAGCCAAGATCGGGCAGGGCGGTCACCCCTCCACTTT. This codes for CASSQDRAGRSPLHF.

This chain links TRBV6-1 with TRBJ1-6, with D unclear. V was pared by 1 base and J by 10 bases, with 8 bases between. Looked up from germline, CDR1 is MNHNS and CDR2 is SASEGT. The CDR3 is made up of 13 amino acids. The CDR3 coding sequence is TGTGCCAGCAGTGAAGGCCCCAGATCACCCCTCCACTTT. This gives the protein CASSEGPRSPLHF.

The sample holds one count of this clone. This chain connects TRBV19 to TRBJ1-4; 8 positions match TRBD1. This CDR3 contains 17 residues. Per the germline V gene, CDR1 is LNHDA and CDR2 is SQIVND (reference sequence). J lost 0 bases, V lost 4 bases, and 7 bases had no gene match. The DNA of the CDR3 is TGTGCCAGTAGTAAAGGACAGGGAGTTGCAACTAATGAAAAACTGTTTTTT. Amino acid sequence: CASSKGQGVATNEKLFF.

This clone appeared once. The chain uses TRBV14 and TRBJ1-5, with D perhaps matching TRBD1 (5 bases). Trimming cost V 4 bases and J 1 base, with 5 bases left between them. Germline CDR1 is SGHDN and CDR2 is FVKESK. The CDR3 is 13 residues long. The CDR3, as DNA: TGTGCCAGCAGCCGGGACAGCAATCAGCCCCAGCATTTT. This gives the protein CASSRDSNQPQHF.

V is TRBV11-3 and J is TRBJ2-2, with D tentatively TRBD1 or TRBD2 (5 bases each). Germline-derived CDR1 and CDR2 are SGHNT and YENEEA. The CDR3 sequence is 13 residues long. Trimming took 3 bases from V and 7 from J, leaving 9 bases between them. In DNA, the CDR3 is TGTGCCAGCAGCTTTGGGACCTACGGGGAGCTGTTTTTT. Translation: CASSFGTYGELFF.

The chain is built from TRBV7-3 and TRBJ2-5; 12 bases fit TRBD2. The CDR3 extends over 16 amino acids. CDR1 and CDR2 (germline): SGHTA, FQGTGA. V was clipped by 1 base and J by 4 bases; unmatched bases: 4. The CDR3 loop is CASSLMELAGGETQYF. The CDR3 region has the DNA TGTGCCAGCAGCTTAATGGAACTAGCGGGGGGAGAGACCCAGTACTTC.

This sequence joins TRBV11-2 and TRBJ1-5; no clear D gene. V was shortened by 3 bases and J by 2 bases, with 8 bases between the two germline ends. Per germline, CDR1 SGHAT and CDR2 FQNNGV. The CDR3 contains 14 residues. CDR3 coding DNA: TGTGCCAGCAGCTTTGGTATCGGCAATCAGCCCCAGCATTTT. Residues: CASSFGIGNQPQHF.

This clone occurred a few times. J is TRBJ2-1 and V is TRBV5-1, with 8 positions matching TRBD1. Trimming took 0 bases from V and 6 from J; bases not matched to a gene: 11. Germline V gene data show CDR1 as SGHRS and CDR2 as YFSETQ. The CDR3 loop spans 17 amino acids. Written as DNA, the CDR3 is TGCGCCAGCAGCTTGGGACTCTGGGACAGGCTAGGCAATGAGCAGTTCTTC. It is translated as CASSLGLWDRLGNEQFF.

This rearrangement joins TRBV10-3 to TRBJ1-2; 7 nucleotides match TRBD1. This CDR3 has 14 amino acids. V lost 10 bases to trimming and J lost 5 bases; unmatched junction nucleotides: 13. The V gene's germline CDR1 is ENHRY and CDR2 SYGVKD. The CDR3 region is CASRATGSIYGYTF. The CDR3 nucleotides read TGTGCCAGCCGGGCGACAGGGTCTATTTATGGCTACACCTTC.

This clone was detected only once. Other DNA sequences in the sample encode the same CDR3. V gene TRBV18 combines with J gene TRBJ2-1; TRBD1 aligns across 9 bases. This CDR3 region has 15 residues. Germline CDR1 is KGHSH and CDR2 is LQKENI. J lost 10 bases, V lost 1 base, and 8 bases had no gene match. The CDR3 loop is CASSPLGTGSSEQFF. For the CDR3, the DNA is TGTGCCAGCTCACCACTCGGGACAGGGTCTAGCGAGCAGTTCTTC.

The chain uses TRBV19 and TRBJ2-3; D is ambiguous. Trimming shortened V by 0 bases and J by 2 bases, and 9 bases separated the two germline ends. The CDR3 consists of 15 residues. Per germline, CDR1 LNHDA and CDR2 SQIVND (reference sequence). This CDR3 is CASSIDLYNTDTQYF. In nucleotides, the CDR3 is TGTGCCAGTAGTATAGATCTCTACAACACAGATACGCAGTATTTT.

V is TRBV5-3 and J is TRBJ1-5, with 7 bases that match TRBD1. TRBV5-3 is an ORF; its function is uncertain. The CDR3 is 24 amino acids. The V gene end was trimmed by 4 bases and the J gene end by 0 bases; junction bases not matched to a gene: 31. CDR3 DNA: TGTGCCAGAAGCCCGGGCAAAGACCGGGACAGAGCCGCATTTTCAGTCTATAGCAATCAGCCCCAGCATTTT. This translates into CARSPGKDRDRAAFSVYSNQPQHF.

This clone turned up a few times. The V call is TRBV20-1, the J call TRBJ2-7; D is undetermined. The CDR3 runs to 11 residues. CDR1 and CDR2 from the germline V gene are DFQATT and SNEGSKA (reference sequence). V shed 3 bases and J shed 2 bases, with 5 bases lying between them. The CDR3: CSASRAYEQYF. The CDR3 DNA follows: TGCAGTGCTAGCCGGGCCTACGAGCAGTACTTC.

The gene calls are TRBV5-1 and TRBJ2-1; possible D gene TRBD2, 7 bases. Germline V CDR1 and CDR2: SGHRS, YFSETQ. V lost 3 bases and J lost 5, with 18 bases in between. CDR3 length: 16 residues. The CDR3 region is CASSSRLGGGNNEQFF. The CDR3 DNA is TGCGCCAGCAGCTCTCGGCTAGGGGGGGGTAACAATGAGCAGTTCTTC. Complete variable domain (other parts from reference TRBV5-1 and TRBJ2-1): KAGVTQTPRYLIKTRGQQVTLSCSPISGHRSVSWYQQTPGQGLQFLFEYFSETQRNKGNFPGRFSGRQFSNSRSEMNVSTLELGDSALYLCASSSRLGGGNNEQFFGPGTRLTVL.

The chain carries TRBV9 and TRBJ2-2; 7 bases agree with TRBD1. Per the germline V gene, CDR1 is SGDLS and CDR2 is YYNGEE. The CDR3 totals 16 residues. With V trimmed by 4 bases and J by 3 bases, 9 bases remained unmatched. The CDR3 reads CASSSQGTVHTGELFF. The CDR3 coding sequence is TGTGCCAGCAGCTCACAAGGGACAGTTCACACCGGGGAGCTGTTTTTT.

The chain recombines TRBV7-6 with TRBJ2-3; 10 positions agree with TRBD1. CDR3 length: 16 residues. Germline V gene sequence: CDR1 SGHVS, CDR2 FNYEAQ. J lost 4 bases, V lost 1 base, and 5 bases had no gene match. The CDR3 here is CASSLGTGTGADTQYF. The DNA for the CDR3 is TGTGCCAGCAGCTTAGGAACCGGGACAGGGGCAGATACGCAGTATTTT.

This sequence joins TRBV30 and TRBJ1-2; no definite D call. With 4 bases removed from V and 4 bases from J, the gap between germline ends came to 13 bases. Per germline, CDR1 GTSNPN and CDR2 SVGIG (reference sequence). The CDR3 totals 13 residues. As DNA, the CDR3 is TGTGCCTGGATTCCTTTCTACCCCTATGGCTACACCTTC. As protein: CAWIPFYPYGYTF.

This clone was observed a few times. V is TRBV10-1 and J is TRBJ2-1; 14 bases map to TRBD2. CDR3 length: 18 residues. Looked up from germline, CDR1 is WNHNN and CDR2 is SYGVQD (reference sequence). V dropped 4 bases and J dropped 7; count of bases not matched to a gene: 12. CDR3 sequence reads: CASSGGPGLAGGKNEQFF. The CDR3 nucleotides read TGCGCCAGCAGTGGCGGGCCAGGACTAGCGGGGGGAAAGAATGAGCAGTTCTTC.

V usage is TRBV18 and J usage is TRBJ1-5, with D unclear. V dropped 2 bases and J dropped 6 bases, with 14 bases sitting between them. The germline V gene encodes CDR1 KGHSH and CDR2 LQKENI. The CDR3 extends over 15 amino acids. As DNA, the CDR3 is TGTGCCAGCTCACCATACGAGGCCGGGAGTCAGCCCCAGCATTTT. Its translation is CASSPYEAGSQPQHF.